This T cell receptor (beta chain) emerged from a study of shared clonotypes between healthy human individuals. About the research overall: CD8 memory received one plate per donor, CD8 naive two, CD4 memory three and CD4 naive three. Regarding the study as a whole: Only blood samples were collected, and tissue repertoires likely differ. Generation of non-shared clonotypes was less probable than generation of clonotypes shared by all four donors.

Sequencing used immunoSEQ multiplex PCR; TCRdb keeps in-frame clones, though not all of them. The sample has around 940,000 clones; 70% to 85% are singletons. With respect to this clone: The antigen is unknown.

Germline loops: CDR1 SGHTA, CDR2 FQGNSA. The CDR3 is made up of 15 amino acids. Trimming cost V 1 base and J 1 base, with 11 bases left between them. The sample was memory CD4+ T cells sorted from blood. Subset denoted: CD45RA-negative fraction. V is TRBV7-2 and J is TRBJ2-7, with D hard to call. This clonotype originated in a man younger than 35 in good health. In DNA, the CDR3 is TGTGCCAGCAGCTTAGAAGGGCCTTCGTCCTACGAGCAGTACTTC. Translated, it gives CASSLEGPSSYEQYF.